The 19 T cell receptor beta chains listed next were all sequenced from one sample in a study of T cell responses to AZD1222 COVID-19 vaccine. This table comes from immunoSEQ multiplex PCR, and its TCRdb copy is limited to in-frame clones, with some not included. The data hold roughly 130,000 clones, with approximately 85% observed a single time. The sample in question was peripheral blood, obtained on day 0 of MenACWY control vaccination. Receptors originate from an adult in good health.

The chain employs TRBV6-1 and TRBJ1-5, with D uncertain. The CDR3 contains 13 residues. With 3 bases removed from V and 0 bases from J, the gap between germline ends came to 3 bases. Germline V gives CDR1 MNHNS, CDR2 SASEGT. The CDR3 reads CASSEGSNQPQHF. CDR3 DNA: TGTGCCAGCAGTGAGGGTAGCAATCAGCCCCAGCATTTT.

The genes are TRBV5-1 and TRBJ1-6; TRBD1 matches at 7 bases. Trimming took 1 base from V and 7 from J; bases not matched to a gene: 5. The germline gives CDR1 SGHRS, CDR2 YFSETQ. The CDR3 is 15 amino acids. The CDR3 reads CASSLSRGENSPLHF. Written as DNA, the CDR3 is TGCGCCAGCAGCTTGTCCAGGGGGGAGAATTCACCCCTCCACTTT. The variable domain in full, with the rest retrieved from reference TRBV5-1 and TRBJ1-6, is KAGVTQTPRYLIKTRGQQVTLSCSPISGHRSVSWYQQTPGQGLQFLFEYFSETQRNKGNFPGRFSGRQFSNSRSEMNVSTLELGDSALYLCASSLSRGENSPLHFGNGTRLTVT.

This chain joins TRBV5-1 and TRBJ2-7; 9 positions agree with TRBD2. V gave up 4 bases and J gave up 3 bases; unmatched junction bases: 5. Germline loops: CDR1 SGHRS, CDR2 YFSETQ. The CDR3 contains 14 residues. The CDR3 bases are TGCGCCAGCAGCCCGACTAGCGGCTACTACGAGCAGTACTTC. It is translated as CASSPTSGYYEQYF. Full variable domain (outside the CDR3, taken from reference TRBV5-1 and TRBJ2-7): KAGVTQTPRYLIKTRGQQVTLSCSPISGHRSVSWYQQTPGQGLQFLFEYFSETQRNKGNFPGRFSGRQFSNSRSEMNVSTLELGDSALYLCASSPTSGYYEQYFGPGTRLTVT.

This clone has a single count. The chain joins TRBV24-1 to TRBJ2-6; D possibly corresponds to TRBD1 (5 bases). V lost 10 bases to trimming and J lost 1 base, with 13 bases between them. Germline CDR1 is KGHDR and CDR2 is SFDVKD. The CDR3 is 15 residues long. CDR3 protein: CATGDQESGANVLTF. CDR3 coding DNA: TGTGCCACAGGGGATCAGGAATCTGGGGCCAACGTCCTGACTTTC.

This chain connects TRBV11-2 to TRBJ2-3; weak D call: TRBD2 (5 bases). This CDR3 contains 15 residues. The germline CDR1 and CDR2 sequences are SGHAT and FQNNGV. The V and J ends lost 5 bases and 0 bases respectively, with 12 bases between them. CDR3 in amino acids: CASSMDFTSTDTQYF. The CDR3 bases are TGTGCCAGCAGCATGGACTTTACTAGCACAGATACGCAGTATTTT.

The chain has TRBV11-2 and TRBJ2-1; 11 bases fit TRBD2. With 5 bases clipped from V and 7 bases from J, the junction kept 7 bases outside the gene matches. Germline loops: CDR1 SGHAT, CDR2 FQNNGV. This CDR3 region has 15 residues. CDR3 DNA sequence: TGTGCCAGCAGCGCACTAGCGGGAGCTACGAATGAGCAGTTCTTC. Translated, it gives CASSALAGATNEQFF.

The V and J genes are TRBV9 and TRBJ1-1, with D unresolved. This CDR3 region has 14 residues. From germline, CDR1 is SGDLS and CDR2 YYNGEE. V dropped 0 bases and J dropped 2 bases, with 8 bases sitting between them. The CDR3 bases are TGTGCCAGCAGCGTAGTTCAGCCCAACACTGAAGCTTTCTTT. Translating gives CASSVVQPNTEAFF.

In this sample, this clone turned up once. V gene TRBV12-3 or TRBV12-4 combines with J gene TRBJ1-2; 12 nucleotides line up with TRBD1. The CDR3 covers 13 residues. V lost 5 bases, J lost 7 bases, and 2 bases stayed unmatched. This CDR3 reads CASSLGQGAGYTF. The DNA of the CDR3 is TGTGCCAGCAGTCTGGGACAGGGGGCTGGCTACACCTTC.

The sample holds one count of this clone. The chain employs TRBV28 and TRBJ2-1, with D maybe TRBD2 (5 bases). The CDR3 loop spans 13 amino acids. Trimming pared 8 bases from V and 6 bases from J, leaving 14 bases between. Germline CDR1 MDHEN, CDR2 SYDVKM. CDR3 in DNA: TGTGCCAGCGAGGGTCTTCGAGGCAATGAGCAGTTCTTC. Its protein product is CASEGLRGNEQFF.

The V and J genes are TRBV28 and TRBJ1-1; no clear D gene. V was pared by 7 bases and J by 0 bases, with 9 bases between. This CDR3 is built from 13 residues. Germline V gene lookup returns CDR1 MDHEN and CDR2 SYDVKM. The CDR3 is CASTSSMNTEAFF. CDR3 DNA sequence: TGTGCCAGCACTTCATCCATGAACACTGAAGCTTTCTTT.

The chain links TRBV2 to TRBJ2-2; tentatively, D is TRBD1 or TRBD2 (5 bases each). Germline CDR1 SNHLY, CDR2 FYNNEI. This CDR3 comprises 13 residues. V was shortened by 5 bases and J by 5 bases, with 9 bases between the two germline ends. DNA of the CDR3: TGTGCCAGCAGTAGAGGGGCTACCGGGGAGCTGTTTTTT. The encoded protein is CASSRGATGELFF.

This rearrangement joins TRBV19 to TRBJ1-1; 10 positions match TRBD1. CDR1 is LNHDA, CDR2 SQIVND, per germline (reference sequence). After removal of 6 bases from V and 10 bases from J, the junction contained 2 bases not matched to a gene. The CDR3 has 11 residues. This CDR3 is CASSDRGRAFF. The DNA for the CDR3 is TGTGCCAGTAGCGACAGGGGGCGAGCTTTCTTT.

The chain carries TRBV5-1 and TRBJ2-3; 8 nucleotides line up with TRBD2. Germline V lookup: CDR1 SGHRS, CDR2 YFSETQ. The CDR3 covers 17 residues. The V gene end was trimmed by 0 bases and the J gene end by 7 bases; junction bases not matched to a gene: 13. As DNA, the CDR3 is TGCGCCAGCAGCTTGGACCCCAGGGGACTAGGGAGGAATACGCAGTATTTT. Encoded protein: CASSLDPRGLGRNTQYF.

The rearrangement uses TRBV5-4 and TRBJ2-7; D not certain. The CDR3 has 16 residues. The V and J ends lost 5 bases and 6 bases respectively, with 24 bases between them. Germline-derived CDR1 and CDR2 are SGHNT and YYREEE (reference sequence). DNA for the CDR3: TGTGCCAGCAGACCAACGGCCCGGAGTGGATACGGCGAGCAGTACTTC. Its translation is CASRPTARSGYGEQYF.

This chain connects TRBV29-1 to TRBJ2-7; 8 bases fit TRBD1. Germline CDR1 reads SQVTM; CDR2 reads ANQGSEA. V shed 6 bases, J shed 2 bases, and the junction held 21 bases outside the gene matches. The CDR3 has 18 residues. CDR3 bases: TGCAGCGTCCTGGCCCAATCTTCAGGGGGCGCGGGGCCCTACGAGCAGTACTTC. Its translation: CSVLAQSSGGAGPYEQYF.

The chain couples TRBV3-1 (or the pseudogene TRBV3-2) to TRBJ2-1; possibly TRBD2 for D (5 bases). CDR1 and CDR2 from the germline V gene are LGHDT and YNNKEL (reference sequence). This CDR3 is 14 amino acids long. The V end lost 2 bases, the J end lost 6 bases, and 11 bases lay between the germline ends. In DNA form, the CDR3 reads TGTGCCAGCAGCCAACAGAATAGCGCCAATGAGCAGTTCTTC. The encoded protein is CASSQQNSANEQFF.

The chain recombines TRBV21-1 with TRBJ2-1; the D call TRBD2 from the table was never checked on the DNA. TRBV21-1 corresponds to a pseudogene. The CDR3 is 16 residues long. The chain's CDR3 is CASSKGLQSSYNEQFF. The CDR3 nucleotides are TGTGCCAGCAGCAAAGGACTCCAAAGCTCCTACAATGAGCAGTTCTTC.

The chain joins TRBV6-1 to TRBJ2-5; D gene ambiguous. Trimming shortened V by 0 bases and J by 1 base, and 6 bases separated the two germline ends. The CDR3 has 14 amino acids. Germline V CDR1 and CDR2: MNHNS, SASEGT. CDR3 sequence: CASSEANSQETQYF. The CDR3 coding sequence is TGTGCCAGCAGTGAAGCGAACTCCCAAGAGACCCAGTACTTC.

The sample holds a few counts of this clone. V gene TRBV3-1 (or the pseudogene TRBV3-2) combines with J gene TRBJ2-7, with a tentative D call TRBD1 (6 bases). The germline gives CDR1 LGHDT, CDR2 YNNKEL (reference sequence). V lost 10 bases and J lost 3, with 16 bases in between. The CDR3 loop spans 13 amino acids. The CDR3 nucleotides read TGTGCCACCAGGCACCAGGGGATCTACGAGCAGTACTTC. This codes for CATRHQGIYEQYF.